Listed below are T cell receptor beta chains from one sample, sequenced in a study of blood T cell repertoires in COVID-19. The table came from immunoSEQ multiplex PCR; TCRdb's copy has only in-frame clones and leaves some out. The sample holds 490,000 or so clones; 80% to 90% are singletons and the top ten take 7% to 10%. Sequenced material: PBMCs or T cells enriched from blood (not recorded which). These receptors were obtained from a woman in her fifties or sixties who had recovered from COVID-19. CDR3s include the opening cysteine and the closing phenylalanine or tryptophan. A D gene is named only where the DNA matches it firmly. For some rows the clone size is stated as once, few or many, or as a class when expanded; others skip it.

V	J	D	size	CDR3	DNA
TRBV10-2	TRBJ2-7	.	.	CASSETDRFTYEQYF	TGCGCCAGCAGTGAGACGGACAGATTTACCTACGAGCAGTACTTC
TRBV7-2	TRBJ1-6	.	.	CASSSKTGNNSPLHF	TGTGCCAGCAGTTCCAAGACAGGAAACAATTCACCCCTCCACTTT
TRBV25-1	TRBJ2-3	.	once	CASSELSQTSTDTQYF	TGTGCCAGCAGTGAATTGAGCCAAACTAGCACAGATACGCAGTATTTT
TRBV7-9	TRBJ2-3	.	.	CASSSGTDTQYF	TGTGCCAGCAGCTCCGGCACAGATACGCAGTATTTT
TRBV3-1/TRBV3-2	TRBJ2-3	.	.	CASSQEGGGDTQYF	TGTGCCAGCAGCCAAGAAGGGGGGGGAGATACGCAGTATTTT
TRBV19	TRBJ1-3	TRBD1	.	CASSSGTELFSGNTIYF	TGTGCCAGTAGTAGTGGGACAGAACTATTCTCTGGAAACACCATATATTTT
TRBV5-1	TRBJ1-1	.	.	CASSWEGGTEAFF	TGCGCCAGCAGCTGGGAAGGGGGCACTGAAGCTTTCTTT
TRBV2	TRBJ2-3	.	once	CASSVDPEKGTDTQYF	TGTGCCAGCAGTGTCGACCCGGAGAAGGGCACAGATACGCAGTATTTT
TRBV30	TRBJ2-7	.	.	CAGGISAHEQYF	TGTGCCGGGGGGATCAGTGCCCACGAGCAGTACTTC
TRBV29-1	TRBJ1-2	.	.	CSVEQDYGYTF	TGCAGCGTTGAACAGGACTATGGCTACACCTTC
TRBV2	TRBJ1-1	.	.	CASFTGLDFF	TGTGCCAGCTTTACAGGGCTGGATTTCTTT
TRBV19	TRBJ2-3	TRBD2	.	CASSAKYSSGGALDTQYF	TGTGCCAGTAGCGCGAAGTACTCTAGCGGGGGGGCCTTAGATACGCAGTATTTT
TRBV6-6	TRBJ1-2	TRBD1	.	CASRSRQGGGYTF	TGTGCCAGCAGATCAAGACAGGGCGGGGGCTACACCTTC
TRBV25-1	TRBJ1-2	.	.	CASSEHEKLGGGYTF	TGTGCCAGCAGTGAACATGAAAAACTTGGAGGTGGCTACACCTTC
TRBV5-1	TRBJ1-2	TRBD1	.	CASSPRQGARGYTF	TGCGCCAGCAGCCCCAGACAGGGGGCGCGTGGCTACACCTTC
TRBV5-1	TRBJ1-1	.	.	CASSLGDTNTEAFF	TGCGCCAGCAGCTTGGGAGACACGAACACTGAAGCTTTCTTT
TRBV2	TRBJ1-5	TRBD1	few	CASRDRVNQPQHF	TGTGCCAGCCGGGACAGGGTCAATCAGCCCCAGCATTTT
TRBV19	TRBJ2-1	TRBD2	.	CASSITSGGANEQFF	TGTGCCAGTAGTATTACTAGCGGGGGGGCCAATGAGCAGTTCTTC
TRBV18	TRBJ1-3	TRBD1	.	CASSPQTGPDSGNTIYF	TGTGCCAGCTCACCCCAGACAGGGCCGGACTCTGGAAACACCATATATTTT
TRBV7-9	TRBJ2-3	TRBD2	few	CASSLDRLAGATDTQYF	TGTGCCAGCAGCTTAGACCGACTAGCGGGGGCCACAGATACGCAGTATTTT
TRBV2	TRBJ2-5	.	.	CASRDRNQETQYF	TGTGCCAGCAGAGACAGAAACCAAGAGACCCAGTACTTC
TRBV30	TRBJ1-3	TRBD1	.	CAWSPRGAIGNTIYF	TGTGCCTGGAGTCCCAGGGGGGCAATAGGAAACACCATATATTTT
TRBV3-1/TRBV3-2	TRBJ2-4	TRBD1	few	CASSPRTGFINIQYF	TGTGCCAGCAGCCCCCGGACAGGGTTTATTAACATTCAGTACTTC
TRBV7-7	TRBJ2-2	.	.	CASSPMEKANTGELFF	TGTGCCAGCAGCCCCATGGAGAAGGCGAACACCGGGGAGCTGTTTTTT
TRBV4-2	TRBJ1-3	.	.	CASSQVGGGSVSGNTIYF	TGTGCCAGCAGCCAAGTGGGGGGGGGCAGCGTTTCTGGAAACACCATATATTTT
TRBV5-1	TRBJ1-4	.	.	CASSLGTAATNEKLFF	TGCGCCAGCAGCTTGGGGACAGCCGCAACTAATGAAAAACTGTTTTTT
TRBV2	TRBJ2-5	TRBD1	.	CASRSQGARGETQYF	TGTGCCAGCAGGTCCCAGGGGGCTCGGGGAGAGACCCAGTACTTC
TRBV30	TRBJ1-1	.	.	CAWSVDSNTEAFF	TGTGCCTGGAGTGTGGACAGTAACACTGAAGCTTTCTTT
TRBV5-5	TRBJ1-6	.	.	CASSLMRSAGSPLHF	TGTGCCAGCAGCTTGATGAGGAGCGCTGGTTCACCCCTCCACTTT
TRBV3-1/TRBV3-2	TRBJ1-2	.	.	CASSQNRGHYGYTF	TGTGCCAGCAGCCAGAACCGGGGTCACTATGGCTACACCTTC
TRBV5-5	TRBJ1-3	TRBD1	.	CASSLASGGNGNTIYF	TGTGCCAGCAGCTTGGCCTCAGGGGGGAATGGAAACACCATATATTTT
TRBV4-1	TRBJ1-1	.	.	CASSPAGGMNTEAFF	TGCGCCAGCAGCCCCGCCGGCGGGATGAACACTGAAGCTTTCTTT
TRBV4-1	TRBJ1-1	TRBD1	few	CASSQEQGLNTEAFF	TGCGCCAGCAGCCAAGAACAGGGGCTGAACACTGAAGCTTTCTTT
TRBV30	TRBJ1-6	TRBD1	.	CAWSWDRNSPLHF	TGTGCCTGGAGTTGGGACAGGAATTCACCCCTCCACTTT
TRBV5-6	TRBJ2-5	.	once	CASSLDPGKETQYF	TGTGCCAGCAGCTTGGATCCAGGGAAGGAGACCCAGTACTTC
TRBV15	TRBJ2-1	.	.	CATGQSSYNEQFF	TGTGCCACCGGGCAATCTTCGTACAATGAGCAGTTCTTC
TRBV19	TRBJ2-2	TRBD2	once	CASSSLSGGATGELFF	TGTGCCAGTAGTTCCCTTAGCGGGGGGGCCACCGGGGAGCTGTTTTTT
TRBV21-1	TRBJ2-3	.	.	CASSNFRGDTQYF	TGTGCCAGCAGCAACTTCAGGGGGGATACGCAGTATTTT
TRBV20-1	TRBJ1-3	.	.	CSASAPQLSSGNTIYF	TGCAGTGCTAGTGCCCCACAGCTGAGCTCTGGAAACACCATATATTTT
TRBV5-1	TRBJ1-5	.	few	CASSFDGQPNQPQHF	TGCGCCAGCAGCTTCGATGGGCAGCCGAATCAGCCCCAGCATTTT
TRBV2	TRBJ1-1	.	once	CASNPGVSNTEAFF	TGTGCCAGCAACCCGGGGGTCTCGAACACTGAAGCTTTCTTT
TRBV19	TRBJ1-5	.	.	CASRGGGQPYSNQPQHF	TGTGCCAGTAGGGGGGGAGGGCAGCCTTATAGCAATCAGCCCCAGCATTTT
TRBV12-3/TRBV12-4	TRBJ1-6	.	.	CASRLFAASPLHF	TGTGCCAGCAGACTTTTTGCGGCTTCACCCCTCCACTTT
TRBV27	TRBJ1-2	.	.	CASSFIPTSPGAGYTF	TGTGCCAGCAGTTTTATACCCACCTCCCCAGGGGCGGGCTACACCTTC
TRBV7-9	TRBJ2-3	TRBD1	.	CASRYSPGQGRDTQYF	TGTGCCAGCAGATATTCACCGGGACAGGGGCGGGATACGCAGTATTTT
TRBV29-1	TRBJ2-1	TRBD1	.	CSVEIAGGNEQFF	TGCAGCGTTGAAATAGCAGGGGGCAATGAGCAGTTCTTC
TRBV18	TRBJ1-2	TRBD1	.	CASSQIPGQGGYGYTF	TGTGCCAGCTCACAAATTCCGGGACAGGGAGGCTATGGCTACACCTTC
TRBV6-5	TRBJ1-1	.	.	CASSWRENTEAFF	TGTGCCAGCAGCTGGCGGGAGAACACTGAAGCTTTCTTT
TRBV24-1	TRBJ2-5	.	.	CATSDTRWQGETQYF	TGTGCCACCAGTGATACCCGGTGGCAGGGAGAGACCCAGTACTTC
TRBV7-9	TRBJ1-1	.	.	CASSPSGRDTEAFF	TGTGCCAGCAGCCCCTCGGGCAGGGACACTGAAGCTTTCTTT
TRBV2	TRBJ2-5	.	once	CASSEVSGGRRETQYF	TGTGCCAGCAGTGAAGTATCCGGGGGGCGTCGAGAGACCCAGTACTTC
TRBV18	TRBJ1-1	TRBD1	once	CASSPRTGAGNTEAFF	TGTGCCAGCTCACCCCGCACAGGGGCTGGGAACACTGAAGCTTTCTTT
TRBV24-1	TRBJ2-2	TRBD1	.	CATSDLPQGATGELFF	TGTGCCACCAGTGATTTGCCACAGGGGGCAACCGGGGAGCTGTTTTTT
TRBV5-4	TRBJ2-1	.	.	CASSFGGGSYNEQFF	TGTGCCAGCAGCTTCGGGGGTGGCTCCTACAATGAGCAGTTCTTC